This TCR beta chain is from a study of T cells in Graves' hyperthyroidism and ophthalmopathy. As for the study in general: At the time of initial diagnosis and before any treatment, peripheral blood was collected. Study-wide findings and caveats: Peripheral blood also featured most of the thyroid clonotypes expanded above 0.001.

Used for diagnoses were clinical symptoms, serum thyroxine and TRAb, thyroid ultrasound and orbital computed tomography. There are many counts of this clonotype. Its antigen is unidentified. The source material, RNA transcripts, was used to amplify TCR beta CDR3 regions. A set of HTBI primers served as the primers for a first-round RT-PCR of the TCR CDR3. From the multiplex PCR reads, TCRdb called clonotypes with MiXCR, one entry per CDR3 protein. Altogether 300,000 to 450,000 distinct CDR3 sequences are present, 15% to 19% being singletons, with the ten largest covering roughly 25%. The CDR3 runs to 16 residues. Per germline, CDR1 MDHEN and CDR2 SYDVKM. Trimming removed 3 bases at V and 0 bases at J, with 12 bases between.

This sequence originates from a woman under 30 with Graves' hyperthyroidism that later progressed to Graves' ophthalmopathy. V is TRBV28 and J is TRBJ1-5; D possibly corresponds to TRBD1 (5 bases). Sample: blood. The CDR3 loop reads CASSFMGVDSNQPQHF. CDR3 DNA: TGTGCCAGCAGTTTTATGGGGGTCGATAGCAATCAGCCCCAGCATTTT.